The clone carrying this T cell receptor beta chain showed up many times. The data are from a study of neurological immune-mediated disorders. The study drew its healthy controls from blood bank volunteers in Maryland, USA. The unsorted libraries had their origin in 2 million PBMCs stored at -80 C. The cDNA came from 5'RACE, which used 10-nucleotide random UMIs. TCRdb processed the 5' RACE reads anew with MiXCR; each CDR3 protein has one entry. The repertoire consists of about 50,000 distinct CDR3 sequences, with approximately 16% occurring once and the leading ten covering 4.4%. From germline, CDR1 is SQVTM and CDR2 ANQGSEA. Trimming took off 4 bases at V and 0 bases at J, with 12 bases between the two ends. This CDR3 contains 15 residues.

Sequencing was performed on PBMCs. The receptor's source is a man in his 60s in good health. The chain combines TRBV29-1 with TRBJ2-2; tentative D call: TRBD2 (6 bases). CDR3: CSVGARGTNTGELFF. The CDR3 nucleotides are TGCAGCGTTGGTGCTCGCGGGACGAACACCGGGGAGCTGTTTTTT.